The 11 T cell receptor beta chains presented below share a single source sample, sequenced in a study of blood T cell repertoires in COVID-19. Profiled with immunoSEQ multiplex PCR; TCRdb holds only in-frame clones, not every one. The data contain tens of thousands of clones, about 84% of them singletons. Source material: peripheral blood. Receptors were obtained from a woman of 80 years or more with acute or convalescent COVID-19.

The V and J genes are TRBV4-2 and TRBJ1-2, with TRBD1 matching over 8 bases. The ends lost 3 bases at V and 7 bases at J; junction bases unmatched: 7. The CDR3 sequence is 14 residues long. Germline-derived CDR1 and CDR2 are LGHNA and YNFKEQ. The CDR3 region is CASSQEQGVAGYTF. DNA for the CDR3: TGTGCCAGCAGCCAGGAACAGGGGGTAGCTGGCTACACCTTC.

The V and J genes are TRBV6-4 and TRBJ1-5; TRBD1 aligns across 9 bases. Per germline, CDR1 MRHNA and CDR2 SNTAGT. CDR3 size: 14 residues. Losses at the gene ends were 6 bases for V and 5 bases for J; bases not matched to a gene: 5. This chain's CDR3 is CASRGTGSDQPQHF. CDR3 DNA sequence: TGTGCCAGCAGAGGGACAGGGAGTGATCAGCCCCAGCATTTT.

This clone showed up just a few times. The chain joins TRBV19 to TRBJ1-1, with 7 bases fitting TRBD1. The length of the CDR3 is 13 residues. V trimming: 5 bases; J trimming: 4 bases; junction bases outside the gene matches: 4. CDR1 is LNHDA, CDR2 SQIVND, per germline (reference sequence). Here the CDR3 DNA reads TGTGCCAGTAGTCCGCAGGGGGGCACTGAAGCTTTCTTT. Protein: CASSPQGGTEAFF.

The V and J genes are TRBV5-6 and TRBJ2-1; TRBD2 is a possible D gene (6 bases). This CDR3 has 13 amino acids. Germline CDR1 reads SGHDT; CDR2 reads YYEEEE. Trimming shortened V by 6 bases and J by 5 bases, and 12 bases separated the two germline ends. CDR3 in amino acids: CASTLGGNNEQFF. As DNA, the CDR3 is TGTGCCAGCACCCTTGGCGGGAACAATGAGCAGTTCTTC.

This rearrangement joins TRBV18 to TRBJ2-6, with a tentative D call TRBD2 (6 bases). Germline CDR1 KGHSH, CDR2 LQKENI. V lost 5 bases to trimming and J lost 0 bases, with 11 bases between them. The CDR3 spans 16 residues. CDR3 region: CASSSTGASGANVLTF. CDR3 nucleotide sequence: TGTGCCAGCTCATCGACGGGAGCCTCTGGGGCCAACGTCCTGACTTTC.

The chain links TRBV7-9 to TRBJ1-2; perhaps TRBD1 as D (6 bases). V was shortened by 5 bases and J by 4 bases, with 11 bases between the two germline ends. The CDR3 covers 13 residues. Germline V gives CDR1 SEHNR, CDR2 FQNEAQ (reference sequence). As DNA, the CDR3 is TGTGCCAGCAGCAACAGGGCCTTCTATGGCTACACCTTC. Translating gives CASSNRAFYGYTF. The full variable domain, completed using reference TRBV7-9 and TRBJ1-2, is DTGVSQNPRHKITKRGQNVTFRCDPISEHNRLYWYRQTLGQGPEFLTYFQNEAQLEKSRLLSDRFSAERPKGSFSTLEIQRTEQGDSAMYLCASSNRAFYGYTFGSGTRLTVV.

The rearrangement uses TRBV3-1 (or the pseudogene TRBV3-2) and TRBJ1-4; 8 bases are a match to TRBD1. Trimming at V came to 4 bases and at J to 8 bases, leaving 6 bases not matched to a gene. The CDR3 runs 14 residues. Germline V gives CDR1 LGHDT, CDR2 YNNKEL (reference sequence). Here the CDR3 reads CASSPTGVREKLFF. The CDR3 DNA follows: TGTGCCAGCAGCCCGACAGGGGTACGGGAAAAACTGTTTTTT.

The chain joins TRBV5-1 to TRBJ1-3, with unresolved D. The CDR3 runs to 16 residues. Deletions cut 4 bases from V and 0 bases from J, with 14 bases between. CDR1 and CDR2 from the germline V gene are SGHRS and YFSETQ. The CDR3 DNA sequence: TGCGCCAGCAGCCGTGGACTCATAAGCTCTGGAAACACCATATATTTT. Encoded protein: CASSRGLISSGNTIYF.

The chain uses TRBV7-3 and TRBJ2-3, with 9 bases aligning to TRBD2. The CDR3 totals 14 residues. The ends lost 2 bases at V and 4 bases at J; junction bases unmatched: 1. Looked up from germline, CDR1 is SGHTA and CDR2 is FQGTGA. The CDR3 DNA reads TGTGCCAGCAGCTTAGCGGGAGGGTCAGATACGCAGTATTTT. Amino acids: CASSLAGGSDTQYF.

The genes are TRBV7-2 and TRBJ2-2; a possible D gene is TRBD2 (6 bases). CDR3 length equals 15 residues. Germline-derived CDR1 and CDR2 are SGHTA and FQGNSA. V dropped 0 bases and J dropped 4 bases, with 9 bases sitting between them. In nucleotides, the CDR3 is TGTGCCAGCAGCTTAGCCTTGGGGGGCACCGGGGAGCTGTTTTTT. Amino acids: CASSLALGGTGELFF. The whole variable domain, filled in from reference TRBV7-2 and TRBJ2-2, reads GAGVSQSPSNKVTEKGKDVELRCDPISGHTALYWYRQSLGQGLEFLIYFQGNSAPDKSGLPSDRFSAERTGGSVSTLTIQRTQQEDSAVYLCASSLALGGTGELFFGEGSRLTVL.

The gene calls are TRBV18 and TRBJ2-7; 8 bases are a match to TRBD2. J lost 7 bases, V lost 4 bases, and 6 bases had no gene match. Germline CDR1 is KGHSH and CDR2 is LQKENI. There are 13 residues in the CDR3. CDR3: CASSLSREGEQYV. The CDR3 DNA follows: TGTGCCAGCTCACTTTCCCGGGAGGGGGAGCAGTACGTC.